The 8 T cell receptor beta chains given below trace back to one sample, sequenced in a study of CD8+CD57+ T cells in acquired aplastic anemia. Sequenced patients had shown CD8+CD57+ cell expansion by flow cytometry. Profiles of TCR beta VDJ and CDR3 were generated from a genomic DNA template. Each CDR3 protein is one row after TCRdb ran MiXCR on the reads. The sample lists about 58,000 distinct CDR3 sequences; about 56% were seen once. Material for sequencing was sorted CD4+, CD8+, or CD8+CD57+ T cells (not recorded which) from PBMCs. The receptors were gathered from a human donor with aplastic anemia.

The chain recombines TRBV10-2 with TRBJ1-5; D is unclear. CDR1 is WSHSY, CDR2 SAAADI, per germline. This CDR3 has 14 amino acids. Trimming pared 5 bases from V and 3 bases from J, leaving 11 bases between. The CDR3 loop reads CASSTFGSNQPQHF. Written as DNA, the CDR3 is TGCGCCAGCAGTACCTTTGGCTCCAATCAGCCCCAGCATTTT.

This clonotype was picked up a small number of times. It may be a read error: a sequence one base away is much more abundant. This chain's CDR3 is CAGSNRGGGGTEAFF. The CDR3 nucleotides are TGCGCCGGCAGCAACAGGGGAGGGGGGGGCACTGAAGCTTTCTTT. This chain joins TRBV4-3 and TRBJ1-1, with 7 positions matching TRBD1. Per the germline V gene, CDR1 is LGHNA and CDR2 is YSLEER. The CDR3 totals 15 residues.

In its sample, this clonotype was seen many times. The V call is TRBV27, the J call TRBJ2-7, with 7 bases fitting TRBD2. Looked up from germline, CDR1 is MNHEY and CDR2 is SMNVEV (reference sequence). Trimming at V came to 0 bases and at J to 0 bases, leaving 2 bases not matched to a gene. CDR3 length: 15 residues. CDR3 in amino acids: CASSLSGGSSYEQYF. The DNA of the CDR3 is TGTGCCAGCAGTTTATCGGGGGGGAGCTCCTACGAGCAGTACTTC.

This chain connects TRBV11-2 to TRBJ2-1; 10 nucleotides align to TRBD2. V lost 1 base to trimming and J lost 7 bases; unmatched junction nucleotides: 7. The germline V gene has CDR1 SGHAT and CDR2 FQNNGV. The CDR3 is made up of 16 amino acids. The chain's CDR3 is CASSLVGSGGSNEQFF. The DNA of the CDR3 is TGTGCCAGCAGCTTAGTCGGTAGCGGGGGGAGTAATGAGCAGTTCTTC.

V usage is TRBV10-3 and J usage is TRBJ2-1, with unresolved D. The CDR3 runs 11 residues. Trimming took off 6 bases at V and 7 bases at J, with 7 bases between the two ends. The germline gives CDR1 ENHRY, CDR2 SYGVKD. CDR3 DNA: TGTGCCATCAGCCTTGGGAATGAGCAGTTCTTC. Amino acid sequence: CAISLGNEQFF.

This rearrangement joins TRBV2 to TRBJ1-3; D unclear. The CDR3 sequence is 15 residues long. V dropped 3 bases and J dropped 0 bases, with 9 bases sitting between them. The germline V gene has CDR1 SNHLY and CDR2 FYNNEI. DNA for the CDR3: TGTGCCAGCAGTGACTCTGGAAGCTCTGGAAACACCATATATTTT. Protein product: CASSDSGSSGNTIYF.

This clonotype was seen just once. The V gene is TRBV19, the J gene TRBJ2-6; a weak D match, TRBD1 (5 bases). Trimming cost V 6 bases and J 0 bases, with 12 bases left between them. This CDR3 region has 16 residues. Germline V gene lookup returns CDR1 LNHDA and CDR2 SQIVND (reference sequence). The CDR3 bases are TGTGCCAGTAGCCAAGATAGGGGCTCTGGGGCCAACGTCCTGACTTTC. This translates into CASSQDRGSGANVLTF.

The rearrangement uses TRBV19 and TRBJ2-1; 8 positions match TRBD2. J was trimmed by 4 bases and V by 7 bases; bases with no gene match: 9. The CDR3 covers 15 residues. Germline lookup yields CDR1 LNHDA and CDR2 SQIVND (reference sequence). The CDR3 DNA follows: TGTGCCAGTATTACTAGCGGAAGCGGTTACAATGAGCAGTTCTTC. Protein: CASITSGSGYNEQFF.